One and the same sample provided the 27 T cell receptor beta chains below, sequenced in a study of T cell responses to AZD1222 COVID-19 vaccine. Profiled with immunoSEQ multiplex PCR; TCRdb holds only in-frame clones, not every one. The sample carries approximately 91,000 clones, around 93% recorded once. The input for sequencing was peripheral blood, taken 28 days after the second AZD1222 dose. The receptor source for this set is an adult who received the AZD1222 COVID-19 vaccine.

The J gene is TRBJ1-6, the V gene TRBV19; the D is unclear. Trimming stripped 5 bases from V and 3 bases from J, with 8 bases between. Germline assignment: CDR1 LNHDA and CDR2 SQIVND (reference sequence). The CDR3 spans 14 residues. The CDR3 region has the DNA TGTGCCAGTAGTCGTCATAACTATAATTCACCCCTCCACTTT. It translates to CASSRHNYNSPLHF.

The chain recombines TRBV3-1 (or the pseudogene TRBV3-2) with TRBJ2-1; no clear D gene. Trimming pared 0 bases from V and 4 bases from J, leaving 4 bases between. The germline V gene has CDR1 LGHDT and CDR2 YNNKEL (reference sequence). This CDR3 comprises 13 residues. CDR3 DNA: TGTGCCAGCAGCCAAGAGTCATACAATGAGCAGTTCTTC. This gives the protein CASSQESYNEQFF.

The chain carries TRBV28 and TRBJ2-1, with D possibly TRBD2 on 5 matching bases. Germline V gene lookup returns CDR1 MDHEN and CDR2 SYDVKM. V was pared by 2 bases and J by 1 base, with 9 bases between. This CDR3 spans 15 amino acids. The CDR3 spells CASSLVEGSYNEQFF. The CDR3 coding sequence is TGTGCCAGCAGTTTAGTCGAGGGTTCCTACAATGAGCAGTTCTTC.

The chain uses TRBV6-5 and TRBJ1-2; 10 positions agree with TRBD1. The CDR3 has 13 amino acids. CDR1 and CDR2 (germline): MNHEY, SVGAGI. The junction had 3 bases not matched to a gene; V was cut back by 4 bases and J by 7 bases. The DNA of the CDR3 is TGTGCCAGCAGTTTGACAGGGGGCAGTGGCTACACCTTC. This translates into CASSLTGGSGYTF.

J is TRBJ1-4 and V is TRBV29-1; a weak D match, TRBD1 (6 bases). V lost 0 bases to trimming and J lost 0 bases, with 11 bases between them. The germline V gene has CDR1 SQVTM and CDR2 ANQGSEA. This CDR3 region has 16 residues. The CDR3 reads CSVEESGAATNEKLFF. The CDR3 DNA follows: TGCAGCGTTGAAGAATCGGGGGCTGCAACTAATGAAAAACTGTTTTTT.

The chain carries TRBV3-1 (or the pseudogene TRBV3-2) and TRBJ2-5; tentatively, D is TRBD2 (6 bases). Trimming stripped 1 base from V and 5 bases from J, with 14 bases between. CDR1 and CDR2 (germline): LGHDT, YNNKEL (reference sequence). The CDR3 is 15 amino acids. The CDR3 sequence is CASSQGGAGWETQYF. As DNA, the CDR3 is TGTGCCAGCAGCCAAGGCGGGGCAGGGTGGGAGACCCAGTACTTC.

The chain combines TRBV28 with TRBJ1-2; TRBD1 might be the D (5 bases). Germline V CDR1 and CDR2: MDHEN, SYDVKM. Trimming shortened V by 4 bases and J by 2 bases, and 8 bases separated the two germline ends. The CDR3 length is 13 residues. In nucleotides, the CDR3 is TGTGCCAGCAGTTCCTCAGGGAACTATGGCTACACCTTC. Amino acids: CASSSSGNYGYTF.

V usage is TRBV28 and J usage is TRBJ1-4, with D perhaps TRBD1 (6 bases). This CDR3 has 15 residues. Trimming took off 5 bases at V and 8 bases at J, with 18 bases between the two ends. CDR1 MDHEN and CDR2 SYDVKM come from the germline V gene. As DNA, the CDR3 is TGTGCCAGCAGTCCTTCGGGGGCGATGAAAGAAAAACTGTTTTTT. Amino acids: CASSPSGAMKEKLFF.

The table lists this clone with a count of one. This CDR3 is CASNSKTSGYNEQFF. The CDR3 DNA sequence: TGCGCCAGCAATTCCAAAACCTCGGGATACAATGAGCAGTTCTTC. The chain joins TRBV5-1 to TRBJ2-1; a weak D match, TRBD2 (5 bases). The germline gives CDR1 SGHRS, CDR2 YFSETQ. This CDR3 comprises 15 residues. V gave up 6 bases and J gave up 4 bases, with 17 bases separating them.

V and J are TRBV19 and TRBJ1-5; D possibly corresponds to TRBD1 (6 bases). CDR3 size: 16 residues. Trimming stripped 2 bases from V and 2 bases from J, with 13 bases between. Germline-derived CDR1 and CDR2 are LNHDA and SQIVND (reference sequence). DNA of the CDR3: TGTGCCAGTAGTATATTCAGCAGGGGAGGCAATCAGCCCCAGCATTTT. Translating it yields CASSIFSRGGNQPQHF.

The chain joins TRBV28 to TRBJ2-7, with 7 bases aligning to TRBD1. The CDR3 loop spans 14 amino acids. J gave up 6 bases and V 6 bases, and 11 bases lay outside the gene matches. Germline V gives CDR1 MDHEN, CDR2 SYDVKM. The CDR3 region is CASSYTGETSEQYF. CDR3 in DNA: TGTGCCAGCAGCTATACAGGGGAAACAAGCGAGCAGTACTTC.

The chain uses TRBV9 and TRBJ2-7; TRBD2 aligns across 7 bases. CDR1 is SGDLS and CDR2 is YYNGEE in the germline V gene. V shed 0 bases and J 2 bases; nucleotides not matched to a gene: 5. The CDR3 runs to 15 residues. The CDR3, as DNA: TGTGCCAGCAGCGTAGGGGGGGGAAATACCTACGAGCAGTACTTC. Protein sequence: CASSVGGGNTYEQYF.

The chain recombines TRBV7-2 with TRBJ2-3; D not resolved. CDR3 length: 14 amino acids. Germline V gives CDR1 SGHTA, CDR2 FQGNSA. Trimming shortened V by 5 bases and J by 2 bases, and 11 bases separated the two germline ends. CDR3 residues: CASSPQISTDTQYF. DNA of the CDR3: TGTGCCAGCAGCCCACAGATATCCACAGATACGCAGTATTTT.

The chain employs TRBV7-9 and TRBJ2-1, with D perhaps TRBD2 (6 bases). V lost 2 bases and J 8 bases, leaving 13 bases between the germline ends. CDR1 and CDR2 (germline): SEHNR, FQNEAQ (reference sequence). The length of the CDR3 is 14 residues. CDR3 DNA: TGTGCCAGCAGCTTAATAATCCGGGAGCATGAGCAGTTCTTC. Translated: CASSLIIREHEQFF.

The chain recombines TRBV15 with TRBJ1-5; no clear D. The CDR3 is made up of 16 amino acids. CDR1 is LNHNV, CDR2 YYDKDF, per germline (reference sequence). The V end lost 0 bases, the J end lost 2 bases, and 11 bases lay between the germline ends. The CDR3 reads CATSREVLWGNQPQHF. CDR3 nucleotides: TGTGCCACCAGCAGAGAGGTCCTTTGGGGCAATCAGCCCCAGCATTTT.

The chain recombines TRBV10-3 with TRBJ2-4; 8 bases align to TRBD2. Trimming removed 4 bases from V and 3 bases from J; junction bases left unmatched: 5. Looked up from germline, CDR1 is ENHRY and CDR2 is SYGVKD. There are 15 residues in the CDR3. CDR3: CAISAGLVGKNIQYF. In nucleotides, the CDR3 is TGTGCCATCAGTGCGGGACTAGTAGGCAAAAACATTCAGTACTTC.

The chain recombines TRBV2 with TRBJ1-1; D unclear. Trimming cost V 10 bases and J 0 bases, with 12 bases left between them. The germline V gene has CDR1 SNHLY and CDR2 FYNNEI. The CDR3 runs to 13 residues. CDR3 residues: CATPRRMNTEAFF. The CDR3 bases are TGTGCCACCCCTCGGCGTATGAACACTGAAGCTTTCTTT. The complete variable domain, with remaining parts taken from reference TRBV2 and TRBJ1-1, reads EPEVTQTPSHQVTQMGQEVILRCVPISNHLYFYWYRQILGQKVEFLVSFYNNEISEKSEIFDDQFSVERPDGSNFTLKIRSTKLEDSAMYFCATPRRMNTEAFFGQGTRLTVV.

The V and J genes are TRBV6-5 and TRBJ1-4; tentatively, D is TRBD1 (6 bases). Germline-derived CDR1 and CDR2 are MNHEY and SVGAGI. V shed 2 bases and J shed 5 bases, with 12 bases lying between them. The CDR3 runs 15 residues. The CDR3: CASSYRGQRNEKLFF. The CDR3 DNA reads TGTGCCAGCAGTTACCGTGGACAGCGGAATGAAAAACTGTTTTTT.

The sample holds many counts of this clone. V gene TRBV5-4 combines with J gene TRBJ2-1, with D perhaps TRBD1 or TRBD2 (5 bases each). The V and J ends lost 2 bases and 6 bases respectively, with 6 bases between them. Germline lookup yields CDR1 SGHNT and CDR2 YYREEE (reference sequence). The CDR3 covers 12 residues. DNA for the CDR3: TGTGCCAGCAGCTTCGGGGCCAATGAGCAGTTCTTC. Translating it yields CASSFGANEQFF.

The gene calls are TRBV3-1 (or the pseudogene TRBV3-2) and TRBJ1-2, with TRBD1 matching over 9 bases. Trimming took 3 bases from V and 7 from J; bases not matched to a gene: 6. The germline CDR1 and CDR2 sequences are LGHDT and YNNKEL (reference sequence). CDR3 length: 14 residues. The CDR3: CASSHPGQGFGYTF. The CDR3 DNA reads TGTGCCAGCAGCCATCCGGGACAGGGATTTGGCTACACCTTC.

The chain links TRBV27 to TRBJ1-5; 8 nucleotides match TRBD1. The CDR3 loop spans 13 amino acids. With V trimmed by 4 bases and J by 4 bases, 0 bases remained unmatched. In germline, CDR1 is MNHEY, CDR2 SMNVEV (reference sequence). The CDR3 DNA reads TGTGCCAGCAGTTGGACAGGGAATCAGCCCCAGCATTTT. Protein sequence: CASSWTGNQPQHF.

This chain's CDR3 is CASSLFQGGGYTF. CDR3 sequence (DNA): TGTGCCAGCAGCTTATTCCAGGGCGGGGGCTACACCTTC. The J gene is TRBJ1-2, the V gene TRBV7-2; TRBD1 is a possible D gene (5 bases). Trimming took 2 bases from V and 8 from J, leaving 12 bases between them. Germline CDR1 SGHTA, CDR2 FQGNSA. CDR3 length: 13 residues.

The V gene is TRBV25-1, the J gene TRBJ1-1, with D maybe TRBD1 (5 bases). Deletions cut 6 bases from V and 4 bases from J, with 12 bases between. From germline, CDR1 is MGHDK and CDR2 SYGVNS. The CDR3 loop spans 13 amino acids. CDR3 in DNA: TGTGCCAGCAGGGGGACCGGGCCCACTGAAGCTTTCTTT. This gives the protein CASRGTGPTEAFF.

In this sample, this clone turned up once. The CDR3 DNA reads TGCGCCAGCAGCTTCGACAGGGACGCTAACTATGGCTACACCTTC. Translation: CASSFDRDANYGYTF. The rearrangement uses TRBV5-1 and TRBJ1-2; TRBD1 matches at 7 bases. The germline CDR1 and CDR2 sequences are SGHRS and YFSETQ. Trimming removed 2 bases from V and 0 bases from J; junction bases left unmatched: 4. The CDR3 runs 15 residues.

This clone came up once. The V and J genes are TRBV2 and TRBJ2-3; D is possibly TRBD1 or TRBD2 (5 bases each). V lost 6 bases to trimming and J lost 0 bases, with 10 bases between them. Germline assignment: CDR1 SNHLY and CDR2 FYNNEI. The CDR3 is 14 residues long. CDR3 loop: CASRPGQSTDTQYF. DNA of the CDR3: TGTGCCAGCAGGCCGGGGCAAAGCACAGATACGCAGTATTTT. Filled out from reference TRBV2 and TRBJ2-3, the complete variable domain reads EPEVTQTPSHQVTQMGQEVILRCVPISNHLYFYWYRQILGQKVEFLVSFYNNEISEKSEIFDDQFSVERPDGSNFTLKIRSTKLEDSAMYFCASRPGQSTDTQYFGPGTRLTVL.

The chain has TRBV4-3 and TRBJ1-2; TRBD1 might be the D (6 bases). Germline V lookup: CDR1 LGHNA, CDR2 YSLEER. The CDR3 runs 13 residues. The V end lost 5 bases, the J end lost 8 bases, and 15 bases lay between the germline ends. CDR3 sequence (DNA): TGCGCCAGCAGCGACAGAGGGGGTTTGGGCTACACCTTC. Its translation: CASSDRGGLGYTF.

The chain joins TRBV5-1 to TRBJ2-5; possible D gene TRBD1, 6 bases. V gave up 6 bases and J gave up 4 bases, with 19 bases separating them. The CDR3 is 15 residues long. In germline, CDR1 is SGHRS, CDR2 YFSETQ. CDR3 bases: TGCGCCAGCACCACCCAAGGGGGTGGGGGAGAGACCCAGTACTTC. The encoded protein is CASTTQGGGGETQYF.